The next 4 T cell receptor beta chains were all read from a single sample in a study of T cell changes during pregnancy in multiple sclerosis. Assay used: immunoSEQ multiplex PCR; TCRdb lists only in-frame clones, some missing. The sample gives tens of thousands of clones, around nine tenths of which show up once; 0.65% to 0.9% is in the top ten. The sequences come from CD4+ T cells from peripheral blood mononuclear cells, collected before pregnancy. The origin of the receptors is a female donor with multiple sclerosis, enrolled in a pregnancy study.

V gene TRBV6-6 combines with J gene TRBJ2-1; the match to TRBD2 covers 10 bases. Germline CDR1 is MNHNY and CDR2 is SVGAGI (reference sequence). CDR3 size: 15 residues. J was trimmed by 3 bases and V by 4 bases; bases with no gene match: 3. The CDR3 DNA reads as TGTGCCAGCAGTTCTAGCGGGAGTGGCTACAATGAGCAGTTCTTC. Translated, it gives CASSSSGSGYNEQFF.

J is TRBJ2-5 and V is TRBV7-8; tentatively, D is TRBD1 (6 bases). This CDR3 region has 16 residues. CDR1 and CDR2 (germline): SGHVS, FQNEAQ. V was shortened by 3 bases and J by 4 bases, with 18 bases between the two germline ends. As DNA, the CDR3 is TGTGCCAGCAGCTTGCTCAGTACAGGGAGAGGAGAGACCCAGTACTTC. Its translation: CASSLLSTGRGETQYF.

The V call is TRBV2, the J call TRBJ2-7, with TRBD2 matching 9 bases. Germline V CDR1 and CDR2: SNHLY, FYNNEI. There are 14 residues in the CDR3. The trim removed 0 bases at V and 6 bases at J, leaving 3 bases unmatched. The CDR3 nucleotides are TGTGCCAGCAGTGAAGCTAGCGGGAGTATCGAGCAGTACTTC. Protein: CASSEASGSIEQYF.

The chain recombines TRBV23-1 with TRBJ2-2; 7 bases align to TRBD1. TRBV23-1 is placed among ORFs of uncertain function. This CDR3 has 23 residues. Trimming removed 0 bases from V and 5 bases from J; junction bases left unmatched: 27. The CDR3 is CASSQSRLNRLRPGTDRTGELFF. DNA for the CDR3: TGCGCCAGCAGTCAATCGAGGCTAAATCGTTTGAGACCCGGGACAGATAGGACCGGGGAGCTGTTTTTT.